This TCR beta chain originates from a study of cytomegalovirus exposure and HLA in healthy donors. This clone was observed a handful of times. Its target is not known. Points from the study as a whole: Specificity of a few CMV-associated chains for CMV antigens was verified in vitro. A previous analysis found most TCR beta V segments productive roughly 87% or roughly 30% of the time.

PCR used 60 Vbeta primers and 13 Jbeta primers. Libraries were prepared by immunoSEQ multiplex PCR; TCRdb keeps only in-frame clonotypes and omits some of them. Here the sample spans more than 85,000 clones, 75% to 85% being singletons. The origin of this receptor is a woman aged 45-65 years in good health and CMV-seropositive. Sequencing was done on a sample of PBMCs.

Written as DNA, the CDR3 is TGTGCCATCAGTGATGGAACAGCCGCTAACTATGGCTACACCTTC. It is translated as CAISDGTAANYGYTF. V is TRBV10-3 and J is TRBJ1-2; D uncertain. Germline V gives CDR1 ENHRY, CDR2 SYGVKD. Trimming took off 3 bases at V and 0 bases at J, with 11 bases between the two ends. The CDR3 spans 15 residues.